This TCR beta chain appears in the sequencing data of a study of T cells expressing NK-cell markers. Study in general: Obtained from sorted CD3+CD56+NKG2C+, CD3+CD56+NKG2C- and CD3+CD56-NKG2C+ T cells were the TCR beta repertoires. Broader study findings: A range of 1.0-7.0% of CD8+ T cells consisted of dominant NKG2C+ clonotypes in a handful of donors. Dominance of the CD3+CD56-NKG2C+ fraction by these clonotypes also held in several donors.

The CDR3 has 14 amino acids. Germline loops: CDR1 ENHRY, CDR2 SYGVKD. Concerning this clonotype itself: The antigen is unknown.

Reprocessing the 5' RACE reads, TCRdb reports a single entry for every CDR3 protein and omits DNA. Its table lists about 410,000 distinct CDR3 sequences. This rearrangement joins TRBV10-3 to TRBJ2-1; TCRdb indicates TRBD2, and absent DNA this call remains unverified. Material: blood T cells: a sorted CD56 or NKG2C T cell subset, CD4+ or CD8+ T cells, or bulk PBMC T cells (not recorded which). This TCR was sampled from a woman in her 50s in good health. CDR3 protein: CAISDAGTIHEQFF.